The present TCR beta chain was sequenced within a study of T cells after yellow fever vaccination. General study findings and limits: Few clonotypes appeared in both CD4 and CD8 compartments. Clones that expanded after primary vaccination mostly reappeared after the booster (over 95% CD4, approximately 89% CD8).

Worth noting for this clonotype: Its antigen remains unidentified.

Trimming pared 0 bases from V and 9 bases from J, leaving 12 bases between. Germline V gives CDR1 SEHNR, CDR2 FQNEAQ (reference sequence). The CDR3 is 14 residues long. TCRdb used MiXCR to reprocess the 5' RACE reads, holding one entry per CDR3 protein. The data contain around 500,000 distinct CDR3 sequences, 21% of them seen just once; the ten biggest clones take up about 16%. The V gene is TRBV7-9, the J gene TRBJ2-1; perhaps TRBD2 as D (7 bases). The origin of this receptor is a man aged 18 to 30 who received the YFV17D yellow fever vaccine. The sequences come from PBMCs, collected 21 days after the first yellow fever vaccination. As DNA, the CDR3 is TGTGCCAGCAGCTTAGCGGGGGGGCCTCTTGAGCAGTTCTTC. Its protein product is CASSLAGGPLEQFF. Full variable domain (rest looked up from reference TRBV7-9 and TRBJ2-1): DTGVSQNPRHKITKRGQNVTFRCDPISEHNRLYWYRQTLGQGPEFLTYFQNEAQLEKSRLLSDRFSAERPKGSFSTLEIQRTEQGDSAMYLCASSLAGGPLEQFFGPGTRLTVL.